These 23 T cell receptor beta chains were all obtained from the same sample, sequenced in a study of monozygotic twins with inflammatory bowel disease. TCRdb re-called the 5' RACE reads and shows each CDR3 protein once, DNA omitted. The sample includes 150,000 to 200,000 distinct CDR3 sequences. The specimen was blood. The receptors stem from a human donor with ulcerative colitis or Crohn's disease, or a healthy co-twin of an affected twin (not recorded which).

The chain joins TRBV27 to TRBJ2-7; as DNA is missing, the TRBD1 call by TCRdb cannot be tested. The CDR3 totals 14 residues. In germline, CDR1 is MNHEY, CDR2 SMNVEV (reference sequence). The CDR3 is CASRFTGYSYEQYF.

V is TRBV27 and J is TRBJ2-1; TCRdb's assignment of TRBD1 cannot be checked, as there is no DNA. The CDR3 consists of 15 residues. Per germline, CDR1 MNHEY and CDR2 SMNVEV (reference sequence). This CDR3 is CASSFSPGAYNEQFF.

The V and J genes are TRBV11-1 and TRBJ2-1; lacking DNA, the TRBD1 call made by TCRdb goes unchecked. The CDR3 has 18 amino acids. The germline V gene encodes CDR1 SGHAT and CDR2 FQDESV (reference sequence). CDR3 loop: CASSLAVFGGLHYNEQFF.

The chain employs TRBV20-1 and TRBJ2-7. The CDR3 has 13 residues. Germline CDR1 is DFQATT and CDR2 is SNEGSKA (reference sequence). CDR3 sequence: CSARDLLEYEQYF.

This chain's CDR3 is CASSQGYSNQPQHF. The chain combines TRBV4-2 with TRBJ1-5. There are 14 residues in the CDR3. Germline V gene lookup returns CDR1 LGHNA and CDR2 YNFKEQ.

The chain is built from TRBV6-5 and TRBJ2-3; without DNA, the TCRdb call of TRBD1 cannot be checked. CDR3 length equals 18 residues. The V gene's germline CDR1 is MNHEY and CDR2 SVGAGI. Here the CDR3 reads CASSWDTDREIYADTQYF.

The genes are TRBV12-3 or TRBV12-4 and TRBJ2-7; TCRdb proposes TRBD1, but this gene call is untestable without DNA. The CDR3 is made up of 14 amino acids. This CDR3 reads CASSPIGAGYEQYF.

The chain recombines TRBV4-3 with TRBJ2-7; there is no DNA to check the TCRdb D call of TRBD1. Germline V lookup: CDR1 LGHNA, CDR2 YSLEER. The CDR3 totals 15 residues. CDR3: CASSQDSRNTYEQYF.

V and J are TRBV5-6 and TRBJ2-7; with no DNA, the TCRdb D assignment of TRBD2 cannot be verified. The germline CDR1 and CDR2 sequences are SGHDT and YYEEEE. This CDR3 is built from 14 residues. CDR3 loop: CASSLGLVTYEQYF.

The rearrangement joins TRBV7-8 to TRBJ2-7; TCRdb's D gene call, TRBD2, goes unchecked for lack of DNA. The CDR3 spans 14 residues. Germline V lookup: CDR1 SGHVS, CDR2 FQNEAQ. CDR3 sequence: CASSILAGDGEQYF.

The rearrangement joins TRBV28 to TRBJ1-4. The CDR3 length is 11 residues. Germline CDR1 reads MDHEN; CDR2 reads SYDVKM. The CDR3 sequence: CASSLWEKLFF.

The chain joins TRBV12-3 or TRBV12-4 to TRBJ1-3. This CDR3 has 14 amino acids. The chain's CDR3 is CASRRPNRGNTIYF.

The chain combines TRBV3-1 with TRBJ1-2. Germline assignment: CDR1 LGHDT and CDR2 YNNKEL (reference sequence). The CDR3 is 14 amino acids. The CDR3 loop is CASSQVAGMAGYTF.

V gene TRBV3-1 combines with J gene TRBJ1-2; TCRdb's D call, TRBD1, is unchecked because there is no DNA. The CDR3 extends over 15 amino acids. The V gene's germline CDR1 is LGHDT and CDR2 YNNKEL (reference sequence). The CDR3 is CASSQGQGPYYGYTF.

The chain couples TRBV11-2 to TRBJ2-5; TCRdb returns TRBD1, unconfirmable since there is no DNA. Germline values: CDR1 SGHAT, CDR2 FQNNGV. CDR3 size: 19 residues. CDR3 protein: CASSSSPLPSRAVSETQYF. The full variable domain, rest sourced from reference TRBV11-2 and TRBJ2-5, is EAGVAQSPRYKIIEKRQSVAFWCNPISGHATLYWYQQILGQGPKLLIQFQNNGVVDDSQLPKDRFSAERLKGVDSTLKIQPAKLEDSAVYLCASSSSPLPSRAVSETQYFGPGTRLLVL.

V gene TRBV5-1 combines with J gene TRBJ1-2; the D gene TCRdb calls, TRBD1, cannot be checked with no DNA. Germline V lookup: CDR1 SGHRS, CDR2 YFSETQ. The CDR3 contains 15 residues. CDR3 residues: CASSWGTAAANGYTF.

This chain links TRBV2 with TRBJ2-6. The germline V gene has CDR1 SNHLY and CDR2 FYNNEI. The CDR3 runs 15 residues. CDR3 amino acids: CASSLWVSGANVLTF.

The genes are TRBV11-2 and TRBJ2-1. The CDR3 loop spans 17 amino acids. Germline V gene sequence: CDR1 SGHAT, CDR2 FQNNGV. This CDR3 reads CASSLESSGRHYNEQFF.

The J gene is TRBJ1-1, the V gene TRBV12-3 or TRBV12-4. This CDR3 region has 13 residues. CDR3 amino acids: CASSFMEGTEAFF.

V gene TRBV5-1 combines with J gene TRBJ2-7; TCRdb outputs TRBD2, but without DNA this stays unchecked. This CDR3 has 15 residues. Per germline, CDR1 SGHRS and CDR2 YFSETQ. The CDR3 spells CASSPASGRANEQYF.

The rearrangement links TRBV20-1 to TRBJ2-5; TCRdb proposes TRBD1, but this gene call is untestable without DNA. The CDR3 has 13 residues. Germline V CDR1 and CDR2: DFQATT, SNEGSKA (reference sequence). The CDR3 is CSASDRGDGTQYF.

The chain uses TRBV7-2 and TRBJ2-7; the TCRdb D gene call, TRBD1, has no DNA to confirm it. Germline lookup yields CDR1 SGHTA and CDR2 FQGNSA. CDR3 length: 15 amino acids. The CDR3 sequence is CASSPFPGSSYEQYF.

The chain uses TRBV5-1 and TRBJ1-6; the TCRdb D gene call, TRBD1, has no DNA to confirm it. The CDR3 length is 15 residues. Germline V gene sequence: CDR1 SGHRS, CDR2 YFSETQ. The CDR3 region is CASSSSGNYKSPLHF. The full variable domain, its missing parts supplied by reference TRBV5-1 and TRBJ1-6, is KAGVTQTPRYLIKTRGQQVTLSCSPISGHRSVSWYQQTPGQGLQFLFEYFSETQRNKGNFPGRFSGRQFSNSRSEMNVSTLELGDSALYLCASSSSGNYKSPLHFGNGTRLTVT.